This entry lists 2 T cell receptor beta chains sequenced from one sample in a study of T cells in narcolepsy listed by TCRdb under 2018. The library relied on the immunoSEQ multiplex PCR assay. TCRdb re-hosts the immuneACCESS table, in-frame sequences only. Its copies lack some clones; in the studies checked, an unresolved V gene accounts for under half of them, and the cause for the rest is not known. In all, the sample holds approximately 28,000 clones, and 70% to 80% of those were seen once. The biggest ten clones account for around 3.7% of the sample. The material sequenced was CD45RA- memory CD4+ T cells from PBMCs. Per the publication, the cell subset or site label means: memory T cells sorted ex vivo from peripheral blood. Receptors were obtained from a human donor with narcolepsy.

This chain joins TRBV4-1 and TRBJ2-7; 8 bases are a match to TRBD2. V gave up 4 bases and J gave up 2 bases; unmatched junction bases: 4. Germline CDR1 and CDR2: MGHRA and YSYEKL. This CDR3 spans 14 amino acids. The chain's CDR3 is CASSRQLAAYEQYF. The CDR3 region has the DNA TGCGCCAGCAGCCGCCAACTAGCGGCCTACGAGCAGTACTTC.

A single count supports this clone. The DNA for the CDR3 is TGTGCCAGCAGCTTGGGAGGAGCAGGAAGGGCTAACTATGGCTACACCTTC. Its translation is CASSLGGAGRANYGYTF. The chain has TRBV5-5 and TRBJ1-2; no definite D call. CDR1 and CDR2 from the germline V gene are SGHKS and YYEKEE (reference sequence). The V gene lost 0 bases and the J gene lost 0 bases, with 15 bases spanning the gap. The CDR3 covers 17 residues.